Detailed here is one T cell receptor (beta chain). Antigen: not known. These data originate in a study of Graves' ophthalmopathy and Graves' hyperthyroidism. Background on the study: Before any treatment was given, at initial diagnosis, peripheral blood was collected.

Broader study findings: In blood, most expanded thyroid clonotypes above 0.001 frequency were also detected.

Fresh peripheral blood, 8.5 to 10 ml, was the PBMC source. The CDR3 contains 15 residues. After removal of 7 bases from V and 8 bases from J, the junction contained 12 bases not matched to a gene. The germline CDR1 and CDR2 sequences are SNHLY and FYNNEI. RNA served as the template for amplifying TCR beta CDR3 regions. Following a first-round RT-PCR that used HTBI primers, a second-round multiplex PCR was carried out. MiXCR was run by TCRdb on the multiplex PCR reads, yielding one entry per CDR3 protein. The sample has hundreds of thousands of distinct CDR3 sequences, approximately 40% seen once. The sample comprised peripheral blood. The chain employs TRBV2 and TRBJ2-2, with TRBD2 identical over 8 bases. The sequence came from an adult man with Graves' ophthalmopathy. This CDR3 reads CASTPEKAGAGELFF. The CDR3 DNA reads TGTGCCAGCACCCCTGAAAAAGCGGGAGCTGGGGAGCTGTTTTTT. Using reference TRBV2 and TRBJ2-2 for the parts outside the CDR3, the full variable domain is EPEVTQTPSHQVTQMGQEVILRCVPISNHLYFYWYRQILGQKVEFLVSFYNNEISEKSEIFDDQFSVERPDGSNFTLKIRSTKLEDSAMYFCASTPEKAGAGELFFGEGSRLTVL.